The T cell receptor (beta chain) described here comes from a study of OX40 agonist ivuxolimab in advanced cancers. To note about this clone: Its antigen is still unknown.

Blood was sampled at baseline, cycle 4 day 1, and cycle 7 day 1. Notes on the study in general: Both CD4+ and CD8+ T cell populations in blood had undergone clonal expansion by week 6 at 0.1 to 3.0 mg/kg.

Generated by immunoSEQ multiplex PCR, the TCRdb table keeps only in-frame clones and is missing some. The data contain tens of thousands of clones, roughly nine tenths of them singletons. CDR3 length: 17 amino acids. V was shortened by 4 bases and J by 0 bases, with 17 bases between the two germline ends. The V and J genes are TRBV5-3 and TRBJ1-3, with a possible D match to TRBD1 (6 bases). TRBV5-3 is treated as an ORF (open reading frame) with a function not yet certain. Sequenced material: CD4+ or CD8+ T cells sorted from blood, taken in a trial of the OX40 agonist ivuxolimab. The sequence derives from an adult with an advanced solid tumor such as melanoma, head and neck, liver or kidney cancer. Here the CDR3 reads CARSRPGGTHSGNTIYF. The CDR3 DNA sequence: TGTGCCAGAAGCCGCCCCGGGGGCACACACTCTGGAAACACCATATATTTT.